The 19 T cell receptor beta chains reported below all come from one sample, sequenced in a study of blood T cell repertoires in COVID-19. Assay: immunoSEQ multiplex PCR; the TCRdb copy retains only in-frame clones and omits some. This table has 250,000 to 300,000 clones, less than 90% appearing once. Sequencing was carried out using peripheral blood. The receptor source for this set is a man aged 30 to 45 with active or convalescent COVID-19.

The rearrangement uses TRBV2 and TRBJ2-1, with 8 bases that match TRBD1. The CDR3 loop spans 13 amino acids. In germline, CDR1 is SNHLY, CDR2 FYNNEI. Trimming at V came to 7 bases and at J to 5 bases, leaving 4 bases not matched to a gene. The CDR3 DNA reads TGTGCCAGCAACCCGGACAGGGACAATGAGCAGTTCTTC. Its translation: CASNPDRDNEQFF.

This chain links TRBV23-1 with TRBJ1-5; D is unclear. TRBV23-1 is sorted into the ORF group, with uncertain function. CDR3 length: 14 amino acids. Trimming took 2 bases from V and 4 from J, leaving 9 bases between them. CDR3 sequence reads: CASSQGRENQPQHF. CDR3 DNA: TGCGCCAGCAGTCAAGGGCGGGAAAATCAGCCCCAGCATTTT.

J is TRBJ2-3 and V is TRBV7-9, with 9 nucleotides matching TRBD2. The CDR3 length is 17 residues. The germline V gene encodes CDR1 SEHNR and CDR2 FQNEAQ (reference sequence). Trimming at V came to 5 bases and at J to 6 bases, leaving 15 bases not matched to a gene. In DNA form, the CDR3 reads TGTGCCAGCAGCCCTACCGGGACTAGCTTTATCGGGGATACGCAGTATTTT. Amino acid sequence: CASSPTGTSFIGDTQYF. Combining the CDR3 with reference TRBV7-9 and TRBJ2-3 gives the whole variable domain DTGVSQNPRHKITKRGQNVTFRCDPISEHNRLYWYRQTLGQGPEFLTYFQNEAQLEKSRLLSDRFSAERPKGSFSTLEIQRTEQGDSAMYLCASSPTGTSFIGDTQYFGPGTRLTVL.

This sequence joins TRBV4-1 and TRBJ1-2, with 8 bases fitting TRBD1. J was trimmed by 4 bases and V by 0 bases; bases with no gene match: 1. The CDR3 totals 14 residues. Germline V gene sequence: CDR1 MGHRA, CDR2 YSYEKL. The CDR3 sequence: CASSQEDRAYGYTF. For the CDR3, the DNA is TGCGCCAGCAGCCAAGAGGACAGGGCCTATGGCTACACCTTC.

The V call is TRBV2, the J call TRBJ1-1; 7 bases line up with TRBD1. The CDR3 totals 15 residues. Germline CDR1 reads SNHLY; CDR2 reads FYNNEI. The V segment lost 7 bases and the J segment 0 bases; nucleotides outside the gene matches: 8. The CDR3 is CASTRQGTMNTEAFF. The CDR3 DNA reads as TGTGCCAGCACCCGACAGGGTACCATGAACACTGAAGCTTTCTTT. Using reference TRBV2 and TRBJ1-1 for the parts outside the CDR3, the full variable domain is EPEVTQTPSHQVTQMGQEVILRCVPISNHLYFYWYRQILGQKVEFLVSFYNNEISEKSEIFDDQFSVERPDGSNFTLKIRSTKLEDSAMYFCASTRQGTMNTEAFFGQGTRLTVV.

The J gene is TRBJ1-4, the V gene TRBV4-1; D ambiguous. The CDR3 is made up of 17 amino acids. V lost 0 bases to trimming and J lost 3 bases, with 14 bases between them. Per germline, CDR1 MGHRA and CDR2 YSYEKL. CDR3 nucleotides: TGCGCCAGCAGCCAAGATCCCCAGGATCCGGCTAATGAAAAACTGTTTTTT. Protein sequence: CASSQDPQDPANEKLFF.

About this clone: This sample also contains other DNA sequences that code for the same CDR3. The chain links TRBV9 to TRBJ1-1; D is possibly TRBD1 (5 bases). V dropped 3 bases and J dropped 1 base, with 7 bases sitting between them. CDR1 and CDR2 from the germline V gene are SGDLS and YYNGEE. The CDR3 extends over 13 amino acids. CDR3 DNA: TGTGCCAGCAGCGCTACAGGGAACACTGAAGCTTTCTTT. Translation: CASSATGNTEAFF.

V gene TRBV6-5 combines with J gene TRBJ1-6, with D perhaps TRBD1 (5 bases). The CDR3 extends over 15 amino acids. In germline, CDR1 is MNHEY, CDR2 SVGAGI. V was pared by 4 bases and J by 9 bases, with 16 bases between. The DNA for the CDR3 is TGTGCCAGCAGTTTAGGGCAGGGCTTTCGTTCACCCCTCCACTTT. Translated, it gives CASSLGQGFRSPLHF.

The rearrangement joins TRBV4-1 to TRBJ1-5; 10 bases are a match to TRBD1. The CDR3 length is 16 residues. The germline V gene encodes CDR1 MGHRA and CDR2 YSYEKL. The V gene end was trimmed by 4 bases and the J gene end by 2 bases; junction bases not matched to a gene: 5. CDR3 protein: CASSLGTGVGNQPQHF. The CDR3 coding sequence is TGCGCCAGCAGCCTAGGGACAGGGGTTGGCAATCAGCCCCAGCATTTT.

The rearrangement joins TRBV19 to TRBJ1-5; 9 positions match TRBD1. The CDR3 length is 17 residues. Germline CDR1 reads LNHDA; CDR2 reads SQIVND (reference sequence). V gave up 7 bases and J gave up 6 bases; unmatched junction bases: 16. CDR3 amino acids: CASNDVTNRGQGQPQHF. For the CDR3, the DNA is TGTGCCAGTAATGATGTAACAAACAGGGGGCAGGGTCAGCCCCAGCATTTT.

V gene TRBV12-3 or TRBV12-4 combines with J gene TRBJ1-2, with D hard to call. CDR3 length equals 12 residues. V dropped 5 bases and J dropped 6 bases, with 10 bases sitting between them. CDR3 nucleotide sequence: TGTGCCAGCAGTCAACTCCATAATGGCTACACCTTC. Its translation is CASSQLHNGYTF.

The chain links TRBV4-2 to TRBJ1-4; no reliable D call. The V gene lost 0 bases and the J gene lost 4 bases, with 12 bases spanning the gap. This CDR3 spans 16 amino acids. Germline CDR1 is LGHNA and CDR2 is YNFKEQ. The CDR3: CASSQEQQTINEKLFF. CDR3 nucleotide sequence: TGTGCCAGCAGCCAAGAGCAACAGACTATTAATGAAAAACTGTTTTTT.

CDR3 in amino acids: CASSLDGGVSTDTQYF. The CDR3 coding sequence is TGCGCCAGCAGCTTGGACGGCGGGGTGAGCACAGATACGCAGTATTTT. This chain connects TRBV5-1 to TRBJ2-3; maybe TRBD2 (6 bases). Germline V gene data show CDR1 as SGHRS and CDR2 as YFSETQ. The CDR3 length is 16 residues. Trimming took 0 bases from V and 0 from J, leaving 11 bases between them.

The chain has TRBV7-9 and TRBJ1-2; the match to TRBD1 covers 8 bases. The CDR3 length is 15 residues. The germline CDR1 and CDR2 sequences are SEHNR and FQNEAQ (reference sequence). V lost 1 base to trimming and J lost 11 bases; unmatched junction nucleotides: 12. CDR3 protein: CASSLEMDRVGRYTF. In DNA form, the CDR3 reads TGTGCCAGCAGCTTAGAGATGGACAGGGTAGGGCGATACACCTTC.

V gene TRBV7-9 combines with J gene TRBJ2-3, with D tentatively TRBD1 (6 bases). CDR3 length: 14 residues. Germline CDR1 and CDR2: SEHNR and FQNEAQ (reference sequence). V was cut by 5 bases and J by 5 bases, with 14 bases left in between. Here the CDR3 DNA reads TGTGCCAGCAGCGGGGACGGACAGTTAGATACGCAGTATTTT. It yields the protein CASSGDGQLDTQYF.

The V and J genes are TRBV7-2 and TRBJ1-2; 8 positions agree with TRBD1. The J segment lost 4 bases and the V segment lost 5 bases, leaving 9 bases of the junction unmatched. In germline, CDR1 is SGHTA, CDR2 FQGNSA. The CDR3 consists of 15 residues. CDR3 DNA sequence: TGTGCCAGCAGCCTGGATTCCGGGACAGGCTATGGCTACACCTTC. Translation: CASSLDSGTGYGYTF.

The J gene is TRBJ2-7, the V gene TRBV27; 11 nucleotides align to TRBD1. Germline V gene sequence: CDR1 MNHEY, CDR2 SMNVEV (reference sequence). Germline trimming cut 5 bases from V and 0 bases from J; bases unmatched to any gene: 3. The length of the CDR3 is 15 residues. The CDR3 DNA is TGTGCCAGCAGTGAAGGGACAGGGGGCTCCTACGAGCAGTACTTC. This codes for CASSEGTGGSYEQYF.

This clone appeared a few times. V and J are TRBV6-5 and TRBJ1-2; D might be TRBD1 (5 bases). V was clipped by 2 bases and J by 3 bases, with 13 bases between them. Germline loops: CDR1 MNHEY, CDR2 SVGAGI. The CDR3 loop spans 15 amino acids. The CDR3 DNA reads as TGTGCCAGCAGTTACCAGTGGGGCCCAGACTATGGCTACACCTTC. This codes for CASSYQWGPDYGYTF.

The chain is built from TRBV29-1 and TRBJ1-4; D gene uncertain. Germline CDR1 is SQVTM and CDR2 is ANQGSEA. There are 12 residues in the CDR3. CDR3 coding DNA: TGCAGACGGAGAACTTACAATGAAAAACTGTTTTTT. Its translation is CRRRTYNEKLFF.